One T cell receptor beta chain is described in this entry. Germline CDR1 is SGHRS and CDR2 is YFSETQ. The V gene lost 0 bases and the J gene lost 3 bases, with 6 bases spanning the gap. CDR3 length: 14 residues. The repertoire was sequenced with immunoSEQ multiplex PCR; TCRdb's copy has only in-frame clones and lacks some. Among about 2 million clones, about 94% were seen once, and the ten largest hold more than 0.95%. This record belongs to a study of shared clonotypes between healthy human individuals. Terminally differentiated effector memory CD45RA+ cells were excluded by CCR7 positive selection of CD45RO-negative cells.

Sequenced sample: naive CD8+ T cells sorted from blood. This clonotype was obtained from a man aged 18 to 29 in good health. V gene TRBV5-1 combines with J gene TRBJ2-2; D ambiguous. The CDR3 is CASSLGPDTGELFF. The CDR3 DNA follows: TGCGCCAGCAGCTTGGGTCCTGACACCGGGGAGCTGTTTTTT.